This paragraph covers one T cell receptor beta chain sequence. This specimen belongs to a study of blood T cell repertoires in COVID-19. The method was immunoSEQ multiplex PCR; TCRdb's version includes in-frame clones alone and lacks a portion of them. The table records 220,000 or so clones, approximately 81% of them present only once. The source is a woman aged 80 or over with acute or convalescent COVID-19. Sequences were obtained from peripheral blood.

The CDR3 DNA sequence: TGCAGTGCTAGTAGGGGACAAGCCCGGGGCTACACCTTC. Translation gives CSASRGQARGYTF. This chain connects TRBV20-1 to TRBJ1-2; D might be TRBD1 (6 bases). V was clipped by 3 bases and J by 8 bases, with 16 bases between them. CDR1 and CDR2 from the germline V gene are DFQATT and SNEGSKA (reference sequence). This CDR3 comprises 13 residues.